This T cell receptor (beta chain) was observed in a study of T cell repertoires in aging, cancer and after chemotherapy. Across the whole study: Six age groups, ranging from 30 or younger to 70 or older, included the donors.

This clonotype was counted many times. Rearranged V-D-J TRB sequences were amplified with a mixed TRB-A/B primer pool. One entry per CDR3 protein, called by TCRdb with MiXCR from the multiplex PCR reads. The data hold some 14,000 distinct CDR3 sequences, with 25% observed a single time. The template was genomic DNA from peripheral blood, not RNA. Germline CDR1 reads LGHNT; CDR2 reads FRNRAP. V was trimmed by 5 bases and J by 5 bases, leaving 13 bases between them. This CDR3 contains 15 residues. This receptor was identified in a human donor in good health. The rearrangement links TRBV12-5 to TRBJ2-6; D is uncertain. Specimen: blood. In DNA form, the CDR3 reads TGTGCTAGTGGTACTTGGTCCCTCAGGGCCAACGTCCTGACTTTC. This codes for CASGTWSLRANVLTF.